The 18 T cell receptor beta chains given below trace back to one sample, sequenced in a study of CD8+CD57+ T cells in acquired aplastic anemia. The patients chosen for sequencing had shown expansion of CD8+CD57+ cells (detected by flow cytometry). For CDR3 and TCR beta VDJ profiling, genomic DNA was the template used. MiXCR, applied by TCRdb to the reads, yields one record per CDR3 protein. The sample lists 180,000 or so distinct CDR3 sequences, around half occurring once. Sequenced: sorted CD4+, CD8+, or CD8+CD57+ T cells (not recorded which) from PBMCs. These receptors all stem from a human donor with aplastic anemia.

The table lists this clonotype with a few counts. CDR3 loop: CASNQGAYTGELFF. CDR3 bases: TGTGCCAGCAATCAGGGGGCGTACACCGGGGAGCTGTTTTTT. The gene calls are TRBV6-1 and TRBJ2-2; TRBD1 aligns across 8 bases. CDR1 is MNHNS and CDR2 is SASEGT in the germline V gene. This CDR3 comprises 14 residues. V lost 7 bases and J lost 3; bases outside the gene matches: 4.

This clonotype was observed a single time. A clone one base away is much larger, so this may be a read error. This chain uses TRBV12-3 or TRBV12-4 with TRBJ1-1; 8 nucleotides agree with TRBD1. CDR3 length: 13 residues. The junction had 6 bases not matched to a gene; V was cut back by 5 bases and J by 7 bases. The DNA of the CDR3 is TGTGCCAGCAGTCTGGCAGGGGGCCATGAAGCTTTCTTT. It is translated as CASSLAGGHEAFF.

The chain employs TRBV7-8 and TRBJ2-3; D perhaps matches TRBD2 (6 bases). The V gene's germline CDR1 is SGHVS and CDR2 FQNEAQ. V lost 3 bases and J lost 5, with 15 bases in between. The CDR3 runs to 15 residues. CDR3 DNA sequence: TGTGCCAGCAGCTTTCTTCTCCCTAGCGTAGATACGCAGTATTTT. Its protein product is CASSFLLPSVDTQYF.

CDR3 in DNA: TGTGCCAGTAGGGGAGACAACATGAACACTGAAGCTTTCTTT. It is translated as CASRGDNMNTEAFF. This chain uses TRBV19 with TRBJ1-1; D gene ambiguous. Germline CDR1 LNHDA, CDR2 SQIVND (reference sequence). Trimming took off 6 bases at V and 0 bases at J, with 11 bases between the two ends. The CDR3 runs to 14 residues.

This clonotype was recorded at least ten times. This chain connects TRBV19 to TRBJ1-1; D is possibly TRBD1 (5 bases). The CDR3 is 15 amino acids. Germline V CDR1 and CDR2: LNHDA, SQIVND (reference sequence). V was pared by 3 bases and J by 0 bases, with 11 bases between. The CDR3 DNA reads TGTGCCAGTAGTATCTCTACAGGCATGAACACTGAAGCTTTCTTT. Encoded protein: CASSISTGMNTEAFF.

At least ten counts were recorded for this clonotype. The rearrangement joins TRBV9 to TRBJ2-5; D remains ambiguous. The V and J ends lost 1 base and 2 bases respectively, with 15 bases between them. The CDR3 contains 16 residues. Germline CDR1 and CDR2: SGDLS and YYNGEE. The CDR3 sequence: CASSVNAAVEQETQYF. The DNA for the CDR3 is TGTGCCAGCAGCGTAAATGCAGCTGTCGAACAAGAGACCCAGTACTTC. Variable domain in full (rest from reference TRBV9 and TRBJ2-5): DSGVTQTPKHLITATGQRVTLRCSPRSGDLSVYWYQQSLDQGLQFLIQYYNGEERAKGNILERFSAQQFPDLHSELNLSSLELGDSALYFCASSVNAAVEQETQYFGPGTRLLVL.

J is TRBJ1-5 and V is TRBV6-1; 10 bases map to TRBD1. After removal of 6 bases from V and 2 bases from J, the junction contained 1 base not matched to a gene. Looked up from germline, CDR1 is MNHNS and CDR2 is SASEGT. This CDR3 region has 14 residues. The CDR3 protein is CASRGTGGNQPQHF. The DNA of the CDR3 is TGTGCCAGCAGGGGGACAGGGGGCAATCAGCCCCAGCATTTT.

The chain couples TRBV27 to TRBJ1-1; 9 bases are shared with TRBD1. CDR1 is MNHEY, CDR2 SMNVEV, per germline (reference sequence). V shed 2 bases, J shed 5 bases, and the junction held 9 bases outside the gene matches. The CDR3 has 16 residues. Here the CDR3 DNA reads TGTGCCAGCAGTTTAATAGGGGGACAGGGAGGGACTGAAGCTTTCTTT. Encoded protein: CASSLIGGQGGTEAFF.

This clonotype has ten or more counts. Mismatch with germline at one junction end may stem from a read error. The chain couples TRBV3-1 to TRBJ2-7; 9 bases line up with TRBD2. The CDR3 has 14 amino acids. Per the germline V gene, CDR1 is LGHDT and CDR2 is YNNKEL (reference sequence). CDR3 in DNA: TGTGCCAGCTCCCCCAGACTAGCGGCTTACGCGCAGTACTTC. Protein: CASSPRLAAYAQYF.

CDR3 residues: CASSLGGQNYNEQFF. The CDR3 nucleotides are TGCGCCAGCAGCTTGGGCGGTCAGAACTACAATGAGCAGTTCTTC. The chain uses TRBV5-1 and TRBJ2-1; D ambiguous. The CDR3 is 15 residues long. Germline CDR1 SGHRS, CDR2 YFSETQ. V was pared by 0 bases and J by 3 bases, with 10 bases between.

The sample holds many counts of this clonotype. The chain carries TRBV7-8 and TRBJ2-1; the match to TRBD2 covers 11 bases. The V gene end was trimmed by 2 bases and the J gene end by 12 bases; junction bases not matched to a gene: 0. Per germline, CDR1 SGHVS and CDR2 FQNEAQ. The CDR3 length is 12 residues. CDR3 loop: CASSLLAGGQFF. CDR3 DNA sequence: TGTGCCAGCAGCTTACTAGCGGGGGGGCAGTTCTTC.

This clonotype was seen repeatedly, ten times or more. The chain is built from TRBV20-1 and TRBJ1-5; 8 bases agree with TRBD1. The CDR3 sequence is 16 residues long. V gave up 5 bases and J gave up 5 bases; unmatched junction bases: 14. Germline values: CDR1 DFQATT, CDR2 SNEGSKA (reference sequence). CDR3: CSAVTWGQAGYQPQHF. The CDR3 DNA reads TGCAGTGCTGTAACCTGGGGACAGGCGGGGTATCAGCCCCAGCATTTT.

This rearrangement joins TRBV2 to TRBJ2-7; a weak D match, TRBD1 (6 bases). V gave up 1 base and J gave up 6 bases, with 7 bases separating them. Germline CDR1 reads SNHLY; CDR2 reads FYNNEI. The CDR3 extends over 12 amino acids. CDR3 DNA: TGTGCCAGCAGTGAAGGGGGGCGCGAGCAGTACTTC. Translation: CASSEGGREQYF.

The chain has TRBV2 and TRBJ2-1; weak D call: TRBD2 (6 bases). CDR1 is SNHLY and CDR2 is FYNNEI in the germline V gene. The CDR3 has 14 amino acids. Trimming took off 7 bases at V and 3 bases at J, with 13 bases between the two ends. The CDR3 spells CASKSVGGYNEQFF. CDR3 DNA: TGTGCCAGCAAGAGCGTCGGGGGCTACAATGAGCAGTTCTTC.

V and J are TRBV11-2 and TRBJ2-5; TRBD1 matches at 11 bases. V was pared by 4 bases and J by 2 bases, with 9 bases of the junction left unmatched. The V gene's germline CDR1 is SGHAT and CDR2 FQNNGV. The CDR3 spans 17 residues. CDR3: CASSSRTGGYTQETQYF. The CDR3 DNA reads as TGTGCCAGCAGCTCGAGGACAGGGGGCTATACACAAGAGACCCAGTACTTC.

This clonotype showed up many times. V gene TRBV20-1 combines with J gene TRBJ2-5, with D unresolved. Germline V gene lookup returns CDR1 DFQATT and CDR2 SNEGSKA (reference sequence). The CDR3 sequence is 13 residues long. V shed 2 bases and J shed 5 bases, with 12 bases lying between them. CDR3 nucleotide sequence: TGCAGTGCTAGATCTCCCTCTCCGGAGACCCAGTACTTC. Translated, it gives CSARSPSPETQYF.

This clonotype was detected ten times or more. The V and J genes are TRBV24-1 and TRBJ2-3; tentative D call: TRBD1 (8 bases). Trimming took 3 bases from V and 3 from J, leaving 15 bases between them. The CDR3 has 16 amino acids. Germline CDR1 KGHDR, CDR2 SFDVKD. This CDR3 reads CATSDGQGGGTDTQYF. CDR3 coding DNA: TGTGCCACCAGTGATGGACAGGGAGGGGGGACAGATACGCAGTATTTT.

This clonotype was seen a handful of times. It may be a read error: a sequence one base away is much more abundant. The CDR3 end shows no conserved phenylalanine or tryptophan, and so a read error is likely. The chain links TRBV5-1 to TRBJ1-2; weak D call: TRBD1 (5 bases). Germline CDR1 SGHRS, CDR2 YFSETQ. This CDR3 comprises 15 residues. V gave up 0 bases and J gave up 1 base, with 10 bases separating them. CDR3 protein: CASSLAGTDNYGYTL. Written as DNA, the CDR3 is TGCGCCAGCAGCTTGGCCGGGACGGATAACTATGGCTACACCCTC.